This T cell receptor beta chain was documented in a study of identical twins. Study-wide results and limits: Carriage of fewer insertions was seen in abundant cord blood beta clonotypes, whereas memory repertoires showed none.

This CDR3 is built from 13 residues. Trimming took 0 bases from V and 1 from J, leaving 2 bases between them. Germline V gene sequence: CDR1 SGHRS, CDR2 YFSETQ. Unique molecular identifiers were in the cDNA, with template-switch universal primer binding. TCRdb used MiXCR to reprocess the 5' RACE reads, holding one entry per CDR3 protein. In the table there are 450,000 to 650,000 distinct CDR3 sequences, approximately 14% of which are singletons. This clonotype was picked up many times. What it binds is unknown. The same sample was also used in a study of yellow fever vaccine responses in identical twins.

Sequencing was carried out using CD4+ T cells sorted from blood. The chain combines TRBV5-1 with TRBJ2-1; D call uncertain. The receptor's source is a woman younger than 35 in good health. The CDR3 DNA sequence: TGCGCCAGCAGCTTGGTTTCCTACAATGAGCAGTTCTTC. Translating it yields CASSLVSYNEQFF.